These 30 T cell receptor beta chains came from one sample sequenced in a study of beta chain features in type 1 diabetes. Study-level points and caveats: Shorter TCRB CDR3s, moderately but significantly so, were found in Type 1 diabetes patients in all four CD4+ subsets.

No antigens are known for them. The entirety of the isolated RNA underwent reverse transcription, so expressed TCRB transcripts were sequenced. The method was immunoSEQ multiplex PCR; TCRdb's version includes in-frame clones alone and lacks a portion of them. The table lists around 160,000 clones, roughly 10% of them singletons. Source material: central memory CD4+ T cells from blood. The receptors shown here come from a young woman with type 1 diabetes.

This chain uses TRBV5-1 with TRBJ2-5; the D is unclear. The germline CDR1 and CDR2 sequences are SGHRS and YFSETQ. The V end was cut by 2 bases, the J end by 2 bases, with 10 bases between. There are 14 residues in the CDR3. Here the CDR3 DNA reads TGCGCCAGCAGCTTCGGTGGTTGGCAAGAGACCCAGTACTTC. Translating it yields CASSFGGWQETQYF.

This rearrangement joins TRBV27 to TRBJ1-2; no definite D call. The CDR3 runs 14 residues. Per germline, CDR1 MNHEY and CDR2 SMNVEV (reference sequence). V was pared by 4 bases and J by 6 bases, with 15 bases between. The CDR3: CASSSLGERDGYTF. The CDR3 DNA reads TGTGCCAGCAGTTCCCTCGGGGAAAGGGATGGCTACACCTTC.

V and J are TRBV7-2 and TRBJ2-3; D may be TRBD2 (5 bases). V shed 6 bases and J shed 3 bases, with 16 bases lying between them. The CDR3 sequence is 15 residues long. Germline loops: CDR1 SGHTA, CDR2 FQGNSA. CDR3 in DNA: TGTGCCAGCAGAAAGGCGGCGGGCCAGACAGATACGCAGTATTTT. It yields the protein CASRKAAGQTDTQYF.

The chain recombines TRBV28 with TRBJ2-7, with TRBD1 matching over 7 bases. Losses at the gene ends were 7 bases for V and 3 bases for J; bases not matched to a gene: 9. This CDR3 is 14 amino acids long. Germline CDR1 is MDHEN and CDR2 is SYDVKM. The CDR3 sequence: CASNPTGFGYEQYF. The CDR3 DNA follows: TGTGCCAGCAACCCGACAGGGTTCGGCTACGAGCAGTACTTC.

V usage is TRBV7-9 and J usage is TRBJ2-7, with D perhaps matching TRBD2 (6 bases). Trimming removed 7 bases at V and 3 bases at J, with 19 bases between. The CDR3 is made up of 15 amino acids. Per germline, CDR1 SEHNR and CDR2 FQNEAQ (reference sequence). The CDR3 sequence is CASTFGGGAFYEQYF. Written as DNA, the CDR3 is TGTGCCAGCACCTTCGGAGGAGGGGCCTTCTACGAGCAGTACTTC.

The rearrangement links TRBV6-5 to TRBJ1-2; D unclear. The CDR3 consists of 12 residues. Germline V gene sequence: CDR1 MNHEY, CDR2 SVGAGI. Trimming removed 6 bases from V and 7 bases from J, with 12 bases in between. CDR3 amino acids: CASSPGPRGYTF. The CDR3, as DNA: TGTGCCAGCAGCCCCGGTCCGCGTGGCTACACCTTC.

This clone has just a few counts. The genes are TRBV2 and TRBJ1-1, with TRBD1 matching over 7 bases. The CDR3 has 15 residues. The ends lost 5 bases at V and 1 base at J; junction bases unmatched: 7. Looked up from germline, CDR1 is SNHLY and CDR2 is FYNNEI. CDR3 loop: CASSSPGTANTEAFF. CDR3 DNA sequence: TGTGCCAGCAGTAGTCCCGGGACAGCGAACACTGAAGCTTTCTTT.

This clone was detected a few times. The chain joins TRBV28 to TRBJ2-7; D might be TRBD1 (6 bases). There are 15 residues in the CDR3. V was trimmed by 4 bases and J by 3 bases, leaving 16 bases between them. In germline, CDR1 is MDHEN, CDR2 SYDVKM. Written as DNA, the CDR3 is TGTGCCAGCAGTTCGCCGACAGGCACATTCTACGAGCAGTACTTC. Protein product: CASSSPTGTFYEQYF.

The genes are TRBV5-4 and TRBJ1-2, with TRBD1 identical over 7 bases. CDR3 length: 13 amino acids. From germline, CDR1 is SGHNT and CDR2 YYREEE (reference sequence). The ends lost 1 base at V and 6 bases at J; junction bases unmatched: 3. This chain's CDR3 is CASSLFGTDGYTF. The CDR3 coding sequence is TGTGCCAGCAGCTTGTTTGGGACAGATGGCTACACCTTC.

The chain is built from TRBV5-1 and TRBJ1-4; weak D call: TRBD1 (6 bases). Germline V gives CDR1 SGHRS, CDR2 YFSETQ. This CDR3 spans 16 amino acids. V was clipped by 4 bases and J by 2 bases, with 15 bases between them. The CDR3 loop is CASSLGQLQTNEKLFF. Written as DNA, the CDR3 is TGCGCCAGCAGCCTTGGACAGCTTCAGACTAATGAAAAACTGTTTTTT.

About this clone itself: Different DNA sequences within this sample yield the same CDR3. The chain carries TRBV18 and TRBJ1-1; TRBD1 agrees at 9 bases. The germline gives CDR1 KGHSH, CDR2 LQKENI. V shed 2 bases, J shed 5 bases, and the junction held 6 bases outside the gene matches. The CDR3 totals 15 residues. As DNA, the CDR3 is TGTGCCAGCTCACCATCCACAGGGGGCAATACTGAAGCTTTCTTT. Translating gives CASSPSTGGNTEAFF.

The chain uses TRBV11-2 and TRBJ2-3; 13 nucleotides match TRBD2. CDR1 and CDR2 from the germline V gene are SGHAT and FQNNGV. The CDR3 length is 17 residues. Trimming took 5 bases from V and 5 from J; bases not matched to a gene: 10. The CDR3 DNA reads TGTGCCAGCAGCCAGTGGACTAGCGGGAGTGGAGGAGATACGCAGTATTTT. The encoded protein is CASSQWTSGSGGDTQYF. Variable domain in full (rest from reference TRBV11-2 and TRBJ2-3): EAGVAQSPRYKIIEKRQSVAFWCNPISGHATLYWYQQILGQGPKLLIQFQNNGVVDDSQLPKDRFSAERLKGVDSTLKIQPAKLEDSAVYLCASSQWTSGSGGDTQYFGPGTRLTVL.

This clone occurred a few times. For the CDR3, the DNA is TGCGCCAGCAGCCCTGAGGGCGGACTAGGGGCTTTCTTT. Protein product: CASSPEGGLGAFF. The chain recombines TRBV4-1 with TRBJ1-1; no clear D gene. V dropped 4 bases and J dropped 11 bases, with 17 bases sitting between them. The CDR3 extends over 13 amino acids. CDR1 and CDR2 from the germline V gene are MGHRA and YSYEKL.

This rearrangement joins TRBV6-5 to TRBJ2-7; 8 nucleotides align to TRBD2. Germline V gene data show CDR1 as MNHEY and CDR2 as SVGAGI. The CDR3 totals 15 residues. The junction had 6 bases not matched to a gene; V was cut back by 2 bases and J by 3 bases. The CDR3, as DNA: TGTGCCAGCAGTTACGGGGCGGGAGGCGACTACGAGCAGTACTTC. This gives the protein CASSYGAGGDYEQYF.

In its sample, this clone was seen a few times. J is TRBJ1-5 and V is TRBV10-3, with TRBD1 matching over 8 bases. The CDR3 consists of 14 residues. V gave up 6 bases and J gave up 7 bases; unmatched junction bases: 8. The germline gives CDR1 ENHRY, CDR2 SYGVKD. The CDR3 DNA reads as TGTGCCATCAGGGCAGGGGGCGAGAAACAGCCCCAGCATTTT. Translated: CAIRAGGEKQPQHF.

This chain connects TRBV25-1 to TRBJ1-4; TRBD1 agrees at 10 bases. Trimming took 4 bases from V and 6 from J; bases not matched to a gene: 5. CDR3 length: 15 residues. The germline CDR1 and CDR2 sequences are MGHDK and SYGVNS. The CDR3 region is CASSVTGTGDEKLFF. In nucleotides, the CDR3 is TGTGCCAGCAGTGTAACCGGGACAGGGGATGAAAAACTGTTTTTT.

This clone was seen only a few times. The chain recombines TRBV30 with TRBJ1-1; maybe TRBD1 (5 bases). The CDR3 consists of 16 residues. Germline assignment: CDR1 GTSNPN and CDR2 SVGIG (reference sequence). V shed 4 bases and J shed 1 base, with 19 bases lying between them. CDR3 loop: CAWKSPRGMRNTEAFF. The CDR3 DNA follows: TGTGCCTGGAAAAGCCCTAGGGGCATGAGGAACACTGAAGCTTTCTTT.

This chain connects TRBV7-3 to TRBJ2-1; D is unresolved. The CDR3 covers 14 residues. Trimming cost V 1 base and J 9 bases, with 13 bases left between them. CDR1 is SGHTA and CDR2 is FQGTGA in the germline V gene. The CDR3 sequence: CASSLNPSATEQFF. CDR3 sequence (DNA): TGTGCCAGCAGCTTAAACCCTAGTGCCACTGAGCAGTTCTTC.

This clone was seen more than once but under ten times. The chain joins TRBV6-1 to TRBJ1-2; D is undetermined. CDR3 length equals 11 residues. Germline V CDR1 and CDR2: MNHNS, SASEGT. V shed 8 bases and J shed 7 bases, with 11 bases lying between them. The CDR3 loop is CASSVEGGYTF. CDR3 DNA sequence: TGTGCCAGCTCCGTCGAGGGTGGCTACACCTTC.

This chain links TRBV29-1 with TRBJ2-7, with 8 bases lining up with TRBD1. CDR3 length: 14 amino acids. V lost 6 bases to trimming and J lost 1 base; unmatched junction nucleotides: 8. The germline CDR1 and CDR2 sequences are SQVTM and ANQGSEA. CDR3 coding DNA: TGCAGCGTCGGTGGACAGGGTGGGTCCTACGAGCAGTACTTC. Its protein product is CSVGGQGGSYEQYF.

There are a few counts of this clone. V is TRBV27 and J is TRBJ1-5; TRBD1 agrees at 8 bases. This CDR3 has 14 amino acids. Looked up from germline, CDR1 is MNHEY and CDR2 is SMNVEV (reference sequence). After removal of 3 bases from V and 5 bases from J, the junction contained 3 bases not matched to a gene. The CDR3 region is CASSLDRVDQPQHF. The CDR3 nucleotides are TGTGCCAGCAGTTTGGACAGGGTGGATCAGCCCCAGCATTTT.

The CDR3 sequence is CASRGGAPSNQPQHF. The CDR3 bases are TGTGCCAGTAGGGGGGGGGCCCCTAGCAATCAGCCCCAGCATTTT. The rearrangement uses TRBV19 and TRBJ1-5, with a weak D call TRBD1 (6 bases). The CDR3 spans 15 residues. The V gene's germline CDR1 is LNHDA and CDR2 SQIVND (reference sequence). Trimming stripped 6 bases from V and 0 bases from J, with 12 bases between.

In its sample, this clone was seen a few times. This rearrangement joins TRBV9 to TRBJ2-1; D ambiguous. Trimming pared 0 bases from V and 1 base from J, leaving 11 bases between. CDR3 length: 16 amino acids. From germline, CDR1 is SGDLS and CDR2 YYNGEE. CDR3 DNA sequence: TGTGCCAGCAGCGTAGGCGGCAGTTCTTCCTACAATGAGCAGTTCTTC. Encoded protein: CASSVGGSSSYNEQFF.

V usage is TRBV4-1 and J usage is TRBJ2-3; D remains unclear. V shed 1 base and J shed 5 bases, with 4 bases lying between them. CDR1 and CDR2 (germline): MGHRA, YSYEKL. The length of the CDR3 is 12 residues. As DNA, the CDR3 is TGCGCCAGCAGCCAAGTTCTAGATACGCAGTATTTT. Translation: CASSQVLDTQYF.

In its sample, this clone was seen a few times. Here the CDR3 reads CASSLDRFRAQYF. The CDR3 DNA sequence: TGTGCCAGCAGCTTAGATCGGTTTCGGGCCCAGTACTTC. The chain is built from TRBV11-2 and TRBJ2-5; D unresolved. With 0 bases removed from V and 9 bases from J, the gap between germline ends came to 11 bases. The CDR3 is made up of 13 amino acids. CDR1 is SGHAT, CDR2 FQNNGV, per germline.

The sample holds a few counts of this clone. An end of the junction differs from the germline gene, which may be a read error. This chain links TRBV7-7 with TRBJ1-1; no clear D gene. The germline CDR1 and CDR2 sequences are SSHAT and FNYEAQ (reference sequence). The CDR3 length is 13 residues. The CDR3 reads CASSFTRSTEAFF. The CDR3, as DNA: TGTGCTAGCAGCTTTACCCGGAGCACTGAAGCTTTCTTT. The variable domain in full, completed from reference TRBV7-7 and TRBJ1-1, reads GAGVSQSPRYKVTKRGQDVTLRCDPISSHATLYWYQQALGQGPEFLTYFNYEAQPDKSGLPSDRFSAERPEGSISTLTIQRTEQRDSAMYRCASSFTRSTEAFFGQGTRLTVV.

The CDR3 nucleotides are TGTGCCAGCAGCCCCAACAGGTTTTGGGGACTAGCTAACTATGGCTACACCTTC. It specifies CASSPNRFWGLANYGYTF. V is TRBV7-3 and J is TRBJ1-2; D is perhaps TRBD1 (5 bases). Trimming removed 5 bases from V and 0 bases from J, with 22 bases in between. The CDR3 runs 18 residues. Germline CDR1 is SGHTA and CDR2 is FQGTGA.

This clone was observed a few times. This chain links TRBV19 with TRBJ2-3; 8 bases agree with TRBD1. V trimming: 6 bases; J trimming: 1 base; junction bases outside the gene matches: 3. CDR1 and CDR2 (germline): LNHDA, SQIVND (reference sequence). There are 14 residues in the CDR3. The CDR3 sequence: CASSSQGGTDTQYF. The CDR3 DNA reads TGTGCCAGTAGCTCACAGGGGGGCACAGATACGCAGTATTTT.

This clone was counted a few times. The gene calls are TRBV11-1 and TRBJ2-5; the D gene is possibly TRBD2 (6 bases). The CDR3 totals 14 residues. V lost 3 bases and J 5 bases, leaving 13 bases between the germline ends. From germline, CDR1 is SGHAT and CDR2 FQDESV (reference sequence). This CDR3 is CASSFGGSGETQYF. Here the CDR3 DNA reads TGTGCCAGCAGCTTCGGGGGTTCGGGGGAGACCCAGTACTTC.

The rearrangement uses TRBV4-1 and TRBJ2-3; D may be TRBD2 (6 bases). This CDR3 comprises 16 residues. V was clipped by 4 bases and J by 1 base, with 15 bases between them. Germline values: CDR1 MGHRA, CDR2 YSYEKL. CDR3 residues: CASSPGPTRGTDTQYF. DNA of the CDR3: TGCGCCAGCAGCCCCGGACCGACTAGGGGCACAGATACGCAGTATTTT.